A selection of T cell receptor beta chains follows, all from one sample in a study of T cell responses to AZD1222 COVID-19 vaccine. Assay used: immunoSEQ multiplex PCR; TCRdb lists only in-frame clones, some missing. In the table there are about 130,000 clones, approximately 85% of which are singletons. Sequenced material: peripheral blood, taken 28 days after the second AZD1222 dose. Source of these receptors: an adult who received the AZD1222 COVID-19 vaccine. Both conserved end residues are part of each CDR3.

>TRBJ1-5|TRBV12-3/TRBV12-4
CASSLGVHQPQHF
>TRBJ2-7|TRBV2
CASSDAVDRYEQYF
>TRBJ1-2|TRBV3-1/TRBV3-2
CASSLSQGGGYTF
>TRBJ2-5|TRBV3-1/TRBV3-2
CASSQRQTNTRGGTQYF
>TRBJ1-1|TRBV18
CATGQGDTEAFF
>TRBJ2-7|TRBV6-2/TRBV6-3
CASSYLFRAYEQYF
>TRBJ1-1|TRBV18
CASSPDMNTEAFF
>TRBJ1-5|TRBV19
CASSITGRNSNQPQHF
>TRBJ2-3|TRBV3-1/TRBV3-2
CASNRDRGSTDTQYF
>TRBJ2-1|TRBV30
CAWSVRGLIYNEQFF
>TRBJ1-2|TRBV12-3/TRBV12-4
CASSYDRGFGYTF
>TRBJ1-1|TRBV19
CASIGETAFF
>TRBJ2-2|TRBV6-5
CAISRSETGELFF
>TRBJ2-2|TRBV5-1
CASSVTGGGELFF
>TRBJ2-1|TRBV28
CASSARQGFGDEQFF